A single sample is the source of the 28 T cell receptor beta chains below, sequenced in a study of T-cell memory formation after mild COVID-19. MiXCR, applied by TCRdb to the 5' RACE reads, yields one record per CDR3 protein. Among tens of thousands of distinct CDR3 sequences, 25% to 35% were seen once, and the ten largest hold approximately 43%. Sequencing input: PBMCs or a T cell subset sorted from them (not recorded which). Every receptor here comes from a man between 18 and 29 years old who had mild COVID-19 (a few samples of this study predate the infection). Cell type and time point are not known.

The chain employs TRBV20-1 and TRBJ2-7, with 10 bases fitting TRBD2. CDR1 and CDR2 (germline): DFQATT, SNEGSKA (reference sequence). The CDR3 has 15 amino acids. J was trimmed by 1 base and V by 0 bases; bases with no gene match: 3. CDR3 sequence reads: CSARDISGGSYEQYF. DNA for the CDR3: TGCAGTGCTAGAGACATTAGCGGGGGGTCCTACGAGCAGTACTTC.

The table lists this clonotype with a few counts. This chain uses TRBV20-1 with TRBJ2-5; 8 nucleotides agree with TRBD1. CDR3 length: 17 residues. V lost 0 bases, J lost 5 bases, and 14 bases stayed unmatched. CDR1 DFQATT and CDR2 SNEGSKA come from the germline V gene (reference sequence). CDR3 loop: CSARDSLTMTGVETQYF. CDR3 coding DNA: TGCAGTGCTAGAGATTCGCTCACCATGACAGGGGTCGAGACCCAGTACTTC.

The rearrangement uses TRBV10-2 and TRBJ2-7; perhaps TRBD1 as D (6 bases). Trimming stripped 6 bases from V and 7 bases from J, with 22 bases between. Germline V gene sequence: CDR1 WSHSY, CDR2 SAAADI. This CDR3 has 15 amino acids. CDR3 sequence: CASRDTGTGLKEQYF. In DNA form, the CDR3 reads TGCGCCAGCAGAGACACGGGAACAGGGCTAAAAGAGCAGTACTTC.

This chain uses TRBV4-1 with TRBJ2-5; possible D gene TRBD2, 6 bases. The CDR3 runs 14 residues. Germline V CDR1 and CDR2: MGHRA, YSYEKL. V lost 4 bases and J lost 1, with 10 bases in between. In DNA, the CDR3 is TGCGCCAGCAGCCGCGGGGTGATCCAAGAGACCCAGTACTTC. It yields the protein CASSRGVIQETQYF.

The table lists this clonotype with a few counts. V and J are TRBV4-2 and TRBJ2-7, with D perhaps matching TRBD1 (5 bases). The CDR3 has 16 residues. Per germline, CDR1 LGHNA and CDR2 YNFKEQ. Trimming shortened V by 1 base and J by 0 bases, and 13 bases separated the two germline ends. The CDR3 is CASSQAIDSSSYEQYF. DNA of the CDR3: TGTGCCAGCAGCCAAGCAATTGACAGTAGCTCCTACGAGCAGTACTTC.

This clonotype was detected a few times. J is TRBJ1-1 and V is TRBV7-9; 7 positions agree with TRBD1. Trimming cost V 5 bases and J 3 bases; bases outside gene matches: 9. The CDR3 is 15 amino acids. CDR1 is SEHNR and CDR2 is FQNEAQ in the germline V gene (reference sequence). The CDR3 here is CASSQRDSEDTEAFF. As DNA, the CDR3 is TGTGCCAGCAGCCAGAGGGACAGCGAAGACACTGAAGCTTTCTTT.

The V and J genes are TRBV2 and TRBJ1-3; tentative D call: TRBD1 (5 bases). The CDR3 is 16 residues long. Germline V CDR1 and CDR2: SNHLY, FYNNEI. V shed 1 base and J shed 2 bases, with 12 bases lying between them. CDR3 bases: TGTGCCAGCAGTGAAGTCGGGGCAGGTCCTGGAAACACCATATATTTT. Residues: CASSEVGAGPGNTIYF.

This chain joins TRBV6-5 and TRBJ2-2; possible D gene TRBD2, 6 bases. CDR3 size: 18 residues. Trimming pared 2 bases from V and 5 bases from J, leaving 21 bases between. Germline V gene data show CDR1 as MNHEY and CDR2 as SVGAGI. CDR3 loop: CASSYPSSGLSKTGELFF. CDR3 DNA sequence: TGTGCCAGCAGTTACCCGAGTTCGGGACTGAGTAAGACCGGGGAGCTGTTTTTT.

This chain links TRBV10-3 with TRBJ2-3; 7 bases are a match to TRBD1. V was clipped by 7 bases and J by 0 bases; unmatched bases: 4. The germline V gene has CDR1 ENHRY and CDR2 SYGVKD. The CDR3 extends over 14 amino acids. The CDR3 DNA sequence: TGTGCCATCAAGGGGGCTCCTAGCACAGATACGCAGTATTTT. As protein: CAIKGAPSTDTQYF.

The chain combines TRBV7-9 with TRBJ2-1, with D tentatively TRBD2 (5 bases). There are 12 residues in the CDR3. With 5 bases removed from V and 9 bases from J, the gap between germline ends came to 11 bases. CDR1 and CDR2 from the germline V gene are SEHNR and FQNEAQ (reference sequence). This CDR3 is CASSGGYREQFF. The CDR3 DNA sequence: TGTGCCAGCAGCGGAGGTTACCGTGAGCAGTTCTTC.

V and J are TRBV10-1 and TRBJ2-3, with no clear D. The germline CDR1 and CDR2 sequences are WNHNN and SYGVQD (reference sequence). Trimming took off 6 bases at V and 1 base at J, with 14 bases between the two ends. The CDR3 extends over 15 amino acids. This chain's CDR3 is CASREPPGRTDTQYF. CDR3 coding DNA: TGCGCCAGCAGAGAGCCCCCAGGCCGCACAGATACGCAGTATTTT.

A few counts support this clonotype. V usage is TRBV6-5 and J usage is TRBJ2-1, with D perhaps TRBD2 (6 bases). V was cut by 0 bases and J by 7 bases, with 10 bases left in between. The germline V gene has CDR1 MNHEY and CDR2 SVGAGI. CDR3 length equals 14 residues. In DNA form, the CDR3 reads TGTGCCAGCAGTTACTCTTGGAGGGCGAATGAGCAGTTCTTC. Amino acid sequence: CASSYSWRANEQFF.

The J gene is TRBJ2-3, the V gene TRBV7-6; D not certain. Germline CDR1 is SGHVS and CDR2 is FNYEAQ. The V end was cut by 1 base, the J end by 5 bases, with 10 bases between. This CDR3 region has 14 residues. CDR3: CASSLGASQDTQYF. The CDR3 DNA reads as TGTGCCAGCAGCTTAGGGGCTAGTCAAGATACGCAGTATTTT.

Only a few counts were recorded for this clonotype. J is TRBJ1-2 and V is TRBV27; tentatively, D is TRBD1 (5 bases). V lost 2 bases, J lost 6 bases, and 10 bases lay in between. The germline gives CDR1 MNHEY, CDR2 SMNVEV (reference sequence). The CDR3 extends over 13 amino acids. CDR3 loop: CASSLGQGNGYTF. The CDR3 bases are TGTGCCAGCAGTTTAGGGCAGGGAAATGGCTACACCTTC.

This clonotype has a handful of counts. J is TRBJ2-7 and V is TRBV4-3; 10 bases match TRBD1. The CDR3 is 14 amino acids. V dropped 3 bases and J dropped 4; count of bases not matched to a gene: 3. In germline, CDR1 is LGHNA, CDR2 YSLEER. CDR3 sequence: CASSQRQGAYEQYF. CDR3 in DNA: TGCGCCAGCAGCCAGAGACAGGGGGCGTACGAGCAGTACTTC.

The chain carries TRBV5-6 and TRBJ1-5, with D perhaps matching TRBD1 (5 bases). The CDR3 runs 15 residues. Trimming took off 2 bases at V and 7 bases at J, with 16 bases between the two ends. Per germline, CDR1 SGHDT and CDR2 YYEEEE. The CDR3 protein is CASSLAIGGLQPQHF. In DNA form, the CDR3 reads TGTGCCAGCAGCTTAGCGATCGGGGGGTTGCAGCCCCAGCATTTT.

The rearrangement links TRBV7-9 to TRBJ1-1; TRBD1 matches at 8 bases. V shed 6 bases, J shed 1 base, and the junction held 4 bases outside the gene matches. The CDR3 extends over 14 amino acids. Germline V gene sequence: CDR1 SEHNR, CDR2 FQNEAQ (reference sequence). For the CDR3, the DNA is TGTGCCAGCAGTAGACAGGGGACGAACACTGAAGCTTTCTTT. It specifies CASSRQGTNTEAFF.

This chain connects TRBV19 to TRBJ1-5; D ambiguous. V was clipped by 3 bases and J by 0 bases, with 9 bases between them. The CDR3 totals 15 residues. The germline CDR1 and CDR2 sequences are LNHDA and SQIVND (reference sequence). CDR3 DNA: TGTGCCAGTAGTATGGCCGATTATAGCAATCAGCCCCAGCATTTT. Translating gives CASSMADYSNQPQHF.

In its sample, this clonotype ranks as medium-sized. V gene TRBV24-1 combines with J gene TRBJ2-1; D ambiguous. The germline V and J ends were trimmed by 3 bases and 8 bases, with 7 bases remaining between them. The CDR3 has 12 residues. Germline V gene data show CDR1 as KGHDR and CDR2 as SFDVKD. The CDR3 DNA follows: TGTGCCACCAGTGATCTTAGGTATGAGCAGTTCTTC. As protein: CATSDLRYEQFF.

The CDR3 nucleotides read TGCGCCAGCAGCTTGGCCTGGGACAGGGGGCGAGGGGCGCAAGAGACCCAGTACTTC. Encoded protein: CASSLAWDRGRGAQETQYF. The genes are TRBV5-1 and TRBJ2-5; the match to TRBD1 covers 12 bases. The CDR3 covers 19 residues. V shed 0 bases, J shed 2 bases, and the junction held 11 bases outside the gene matches. The germline V gene has CDR1 SGHRS and CDR2 YFSETQ.

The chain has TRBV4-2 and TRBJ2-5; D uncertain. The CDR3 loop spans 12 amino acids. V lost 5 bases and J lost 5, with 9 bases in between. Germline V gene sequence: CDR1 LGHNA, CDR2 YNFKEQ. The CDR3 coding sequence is TGTGCCAGCAGCTGGAGTGGGGAGACCCAGTACTTC. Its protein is CASSWSGETQYF.

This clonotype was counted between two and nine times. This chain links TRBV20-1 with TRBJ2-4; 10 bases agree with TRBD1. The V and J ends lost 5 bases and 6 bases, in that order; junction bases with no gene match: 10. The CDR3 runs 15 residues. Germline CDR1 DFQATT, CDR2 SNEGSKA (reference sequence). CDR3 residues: CSAAKTGTGVNIQYF. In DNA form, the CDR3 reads TGCAGTGCTGCTAAGACCGGGACAGGGGTAAACATTCAGTACTTC.

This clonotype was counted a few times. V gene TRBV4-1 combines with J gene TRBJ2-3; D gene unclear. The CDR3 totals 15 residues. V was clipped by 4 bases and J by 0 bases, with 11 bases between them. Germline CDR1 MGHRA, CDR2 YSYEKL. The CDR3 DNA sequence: TGCGCCAGCAGCCCAAGGTGGGTCAGCACAGATACGCAGTATTTT. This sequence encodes CASSPRWVSTDTQYF.

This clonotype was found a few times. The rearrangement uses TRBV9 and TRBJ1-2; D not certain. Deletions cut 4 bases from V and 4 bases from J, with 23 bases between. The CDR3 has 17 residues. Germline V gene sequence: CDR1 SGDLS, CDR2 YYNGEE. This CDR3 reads CASSPHSGPYPPYGYTF. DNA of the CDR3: TGTGCCAGCAGCCCCCATAGTGGACCGTACCCTCCCTATGGCTACACCTTC. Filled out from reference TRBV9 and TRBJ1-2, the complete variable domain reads DSGVTQTPKHLITATGQRVTLRCSPRSGDLSVYWYQQSLDQGLQFLIQYYNGEERAKGNILERFSAQQFPDLHSELNLSSLELGDSALYFCASSPHSGPYPPYGYTFGSGTRLTVV.

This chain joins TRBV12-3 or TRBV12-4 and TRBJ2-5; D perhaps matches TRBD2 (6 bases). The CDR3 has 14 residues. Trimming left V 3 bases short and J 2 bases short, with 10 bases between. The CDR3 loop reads CASSLEGFQETQYF. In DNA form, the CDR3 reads TGTGCCAGCAGTTTGGAGGGCTTTCAAGAGACCCAGTACTTC.

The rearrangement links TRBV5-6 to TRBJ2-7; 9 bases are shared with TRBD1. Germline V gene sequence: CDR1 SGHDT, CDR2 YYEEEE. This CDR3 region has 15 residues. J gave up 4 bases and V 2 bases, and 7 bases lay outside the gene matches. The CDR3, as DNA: TGTGCCAGCAGCTTTGCCGGGACAGGGTGGTACGAGCAGTACTTC. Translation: CASSFAGTGWYEQYF. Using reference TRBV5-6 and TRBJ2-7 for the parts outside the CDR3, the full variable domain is DAGVTQSPTHLIKTRGQQVTLRCSPKSGHDTVSWYQQALGQGPQFIFQYYEEEERQRGNFPDRFSGHQFPNYSSELNVNALLLGDSALYLCASSFAGTGWYEQYFGPGTRLTVT.

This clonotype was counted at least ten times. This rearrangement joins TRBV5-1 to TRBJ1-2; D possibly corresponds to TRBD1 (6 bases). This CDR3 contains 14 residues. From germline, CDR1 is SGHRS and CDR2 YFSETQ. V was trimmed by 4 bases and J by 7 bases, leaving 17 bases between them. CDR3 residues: CASSVTSGGRGYTF. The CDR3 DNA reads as TGCGCCAGCAGCGTAACATCGGGGGGCCGTGGCTACACCTTC. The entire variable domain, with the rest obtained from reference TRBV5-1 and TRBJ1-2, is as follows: KAGVTQTPRYLIKTRGQQVTLSCSPISGHRSVSWYQQTPGQGLQFLFEYFSETQRNKGNFPGRFSGRQFSNSRSEMNVSTLELGDSALYLCASSVTSGGRGYTFGSGTRLTVV.

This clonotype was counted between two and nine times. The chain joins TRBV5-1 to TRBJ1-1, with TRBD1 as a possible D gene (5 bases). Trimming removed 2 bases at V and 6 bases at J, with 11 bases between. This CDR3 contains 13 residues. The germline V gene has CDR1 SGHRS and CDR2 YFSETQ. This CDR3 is CASSFGGRPEAFF. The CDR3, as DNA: TGCGCCAGCAGCTTCGGGGGAAGGCCTGAAGCTTTCTTT. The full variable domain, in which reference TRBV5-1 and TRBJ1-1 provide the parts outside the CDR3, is KAGVTQTPRYLIKTRGQQVTLSCSPISGHRSVSWYQQTPGQGLQFLFEYFSETQRNKGNFPGRFSGRQFSNSRSEMNVSTLELGDSALYLCASSFGGRPEAFFGQGTRLTVV.